A selection of T cell receptor beta chains follows, all from one sample in a study of Graves' ophthalmopathy and Graves' hyperthyroidism. MiXCR, run by TCRdb on the multiplex PCR reads, gives a single entry per CDR3 protein. The profile shows approximately 160,000 distinct CDR3 sequences, 35% to 50% of them singletons. The sequencing input was peripheral blood. These receptor sequences come from a man aged 25 to 40 with Graves' ophthalmopathy. Both conserved end residues are part of each CDR3. A D gene is named only where the DNA matches it firmly. Only part of the rows carry a size: once, few, many, or a class if the clone is expanded.

d_gene,j_gene,v_gene,abundance,CDR3aa,CDR3nt
-,TRBJ1-1,TRBV6-5,-,CASSYRPMLRVNTEAFF,TGTGCCAGCAGTTACAGGCCGATGCTTAGGGTGAACACTGAAGCTTTCTTT
-,TRBJ2-5,TRBV6-2/TRBV6-3,once,CAAKRTIQETQYF,TGTGCCGCAAAGAGGACTATCCAAGAGACCCAGTACTTC
-,TRBJ2-5,TRBV7-2,many,CASSLVSPTQYF,TGTGCCAGCAGCTTAGTCTCTCCAACCCAGTACTTC
-,TRBJ1-2,TRBV28,-,CASSYGVYGYTF,TGTGCCAGCAGTTACGGTGTCTATGGCTACACCTTC
TRBD2,TRBJ2-7,TRBV19,few,CASSSLAGGLDEQYF,TGTGCCAGTAGCTCACTAGCGGGAGGTCTCGACGAGCAGTACTTC
-,TRBJ2-4,TRBV12-3/TRBV12-4,few,CASSVRLAKNIQYF,TGTGCCAGCAGCGTTAGACTAGCCAAAAACATTCAGTACTTC
TRBD1,TRBJ1-6,TRBV7-3,many,CASSPGDRDNSPLHF,TGTGCCAGCAGCCCTGGGGACAGAGATAATTCACCCCTCCACTTT
-,TRBJ1-5,TRBV6-2/TRBV6-3,-,CASSYGGRLQPQHF,TGTGCCAGCAGTTACGGGGGGCGCCTTCAGCCCCAGCATTTT
TRBD1,TRBJ1-5,TRBV30,many,CAWSTGGHQPQHF,TGTGCCTGGAGCACAGGGGGTCATCAGCCCCAGCATTTT
-,TRBJ1-1,TRBV11-2,-,CASSSRLMNTEAFF,TGTGCCAGCAGCTCGAGATTGATGAACACTGAAGCTTTCTTT
-,TRBJ1-6,TRBV15,-,CATSDRVLGSPLHF,TGTGCCACCAGCGACCGGGTCTTAGGTTCACCCCTCCACTTT
-,TRBJ1-2,TRBV28,-,CASSTGPSRDYGYTF,TGTGCCAGCAGTACGGGACCTTCAAGGGACTATGGCTACACCTTC
TRBD1,TRBJ1-1,TRBV4-2,many,CASSQAPTGGGITEAFF,TGTGCCAGCAGCCAAGCACCGACAGGGGGCGGAATCACTGAAGCTTTCTTT
-,TRBJ2-2,TRBV27,once,CASSFKETGELFF,TGTGCCAGCAGTTTCAAGGAAACCGGGGAGCTGTTTTTT
TRBD2,TRBJ2-5,TRBV6-2/TRBV6-3,many,CASRLTSGRETQYF,TGTGCCAGCAGACTTACTAGCGGGAGAGAGACCCAGTACTTC
TRBD1,TRBJ2-7,TRBV5-1,many,CASSFGTDTYEQYF,TGCGCCAGCAGCTTTGGGACAGATACCTACGAGCAGTACTTC
-,TRBJ1-1,TRBV11-2,-,CASSLVFGRSTNTEAFF,TGTGCCAGCAGCTTAGTGTTTGGCAGGTCAACGAACACTGAAGCTTTCTTT
-,TRBJ2-7,TRBV6-2/TRBV6-3,-,CASSYSEGPRLRSYEQYF,TGTGCCAGCAGTTACTCGGAGGGGCCCCGACTGCGCTCCTACGAGCAGTACTTC
-,TRBJ2-2,TRBV12-3/TRBV12-4,many,CASSHPRAANTGELFF,TGTGCCAGCAGTCATCCGCGGGCGGCGAACACCGGGGAGCTGTTTTTT
TRBD1,TRBJ1-1,TRBV19,-,CASSIPSIRGTEAFF,TGTGCCAGTAGTATCCCCTCTATCAGGGGGACTGAAGCTTTCTTT
TRBD1,TRBJ2-4,TRBV12-3/TRBV12-4,many,CASSLRTGTMYF,TGTGCCAGCAGTCTTCGGACAGGGACGATGTACTTC
-,TRBJ2-5,TRBV6-1,many,CASSEAGTQETQYF,TGTGCCAGCAGTGAGGCCGGGACGCAAGAGACCCAGTACTTC
TRBD2,TRBJ2-5,TRBV28,-,CASSRRTSGEETQYF,TGTGCCAGCAGCCGTAGGACTAGCGGGGAGGAGACCCAGTACTTC
-,TRBJ1-2,TRBV7-9,once,CAGEAADGYTF,TGTGCCGGCGAGGCGGCAGATGGCTACACCTTC
-,TRBJ1-1,TRBV7-1,-,CASSSTGLYEQYFGPGTEAFF,-
-,TRBJ1-1,TRBV18,many,CTSSPPAKPMNTEAFF,TGTACCAGCTCACCACCGGCCAAGCCGATGAACACTGAAGCTTTCTTT
TRBD1,TRBJ2-5,TRBV28,many,CASIPGQGQETQYF,TGTGCCAGCATCCCGGGACAGGGTCAAGAGACCCAGTACTTC
-,TRBJ1-2,TRBV6-2/TRBV6-3,many,CASSGTAYGYTF,TGTGCCAGCAGTGGTACGGCGTATGGCTACACCTTC
-,TRBJ1-2,TRBV6-1,-,CASSADSGYGYTF,TGTGCCAGCAGTGCTGACAGTGGCTATGGCTACACCTTC
TRBD1,TRBJ2-7,TRBV11-2,many,CASSLLRQGFYEQYF,TGTGCCAGCAGCTTACTTCGACAGGGCTTCTACGAGCAGTACTTC
TRBD1,TRBJ1-5,TRBV27,many,CASSFSGGYQPQHF,TGTGCCAGCAGTTTTTCAGGGGGCTATCAGCCCCAGCATTTT
-,TRBJ2-5,TRBV20-1,-,CSARVGAEQETQYF,TGCAGTGCTAGAGTCGGAGCGGAACAAGAGACCCAGTACTTC
TRBD2,TRBJ2-2,TRBV24-1,-,CATSEPGTSGTGELFF,TGTGCCACCAGTGAACCCGGGACTAGCGGCACCGGGGAGCTGTTTTTT
TRBD2,TRBJ2-5,TRBV20-1,-,CSARDGGEGWETQYF,TGCAGTGCTAGAGACGGAGGGGAGGGGTGGGAGACCCAGTACTTC
TRBD2,TRBJ2-7,TRBV4-1,many,CASSQDVSSGSAGGSYEQYF,TGCGCCAGCAGCCAAGACGTTTCGAGCGGGAGCGCCGGGGGCTCCTACGAGCAGTACTTC
TRBD2,TRBJ2-7,TRBV28,-,CASSLQGLAGTSYEQYF,TGTGCCAGCAGTCTACAAGGACTAGCGGGTACCTCCTACGAGCAGTACTTC
TRBD1,TRBJ1-1,TRBV2,-,CASSEGPDRSRNTEAFF,TGTGCCAGCAGTGAAGGCCCGGACAGGTCAAGGAACACTGAAGCTTTCTTT
TRBD1,TRBJ1-5,TRBV6-1,-,CASSALQGGNQPQHF,TGTGCCAGCAGTGCCCTCCAGGGGGGCAATCAGCCCCAGCATTTT
TRBD2,TRBJ2-7,TRBV11-2,-,CASSLMAGGGVGEQYF,TGTGCCAGCAGCTTAATGGCGGGAGGTGGGGTGGGCGAGCAGTACTTC
-,TRBJ2-5,TRBV18,many,CASSPGARETQYF,TGTGCCAGCTCACCTGGGGCGCGAGAGACCCAGTACTTC
-,TRBJ1-5,TRBV6-2/TRBV6-3,few,CASSRQENQPQHF,TGTGCCAGCAGTCGACAGGAGAATCAGCCCCAGCATTTT
-,TRBJ1-1,TRBV11-3,many,CASSKTGNTEAFF,TGTGCCAGCAGCAAGACAGGGAACACTGAAGCTTTCTTT
-,TRBJ2-7,TRBV6-2/TRBV6-3,many,CASRNIRLPEQYF,TGTGCCAGCAGAAACATACGACTGCCCGAGCAGTACTTC
-,TRBJ1-5,TRBV6-2/TRBV6-3,-,CASSYSIAPGVYSNQPQHF,TGTGCCAGCAGTTACTCGATTGCCCCCGGGGTCTATAGCAATCAGCCCCAGCATTTT
TRBD2,TRBJ2-7,TRBV28,-,CASRGSARTSGSYEQYF,TGTGCCAGCAGGGGCAGCGCGAGGACTAGCGGCTCCTACGAGCAGTACTTC
-,TRBJ1-1,TRBV7-2,-,CASSSQGPEAFF,TGTGCCAGCAGCTCACAGGGCCCTGAAGCTTTCTTT
-,TRBJ1-1,TRBV27,-,CASTHLGDTEAFF,TGTGCCAGCACGCATCTGGGAGACACTGAAGCTTTCTTT
-,TRBJ2-7,TRBV7-9,many,CASSSGLLTGRPTYEQYF,TGTGCCAGCAGCTCCGGCCTCCTGACAGGCCGACCGACCTACGAGCAGTACTTC
TRBD1,TRBJ1-2,TRBV12-3/TRBV12-4,once,CASSLGGQGGEKYGYTF,TGTGCCAGCAGTTTAGGAGGACAGGGAGGGGAGAAATATGGCTACACCTTC
-,TRBJ1-1,TRBV28,-,CASSNTVGNTEAFF,TGTGCCAGCAGTAACACGGTGGGGAACACTGAAGCTTTCTTT
-,TRBJ2-5,TRBV24-1,many,CATSDLMDRETQYF,TGTGCCACCAGTGATTTAATGGACAGAGAGACCCAGTACTTC
TRBD2,TRBJ2-2,TRBV11-2,many,CASSRTSGRIVTGELFF,TGTGCCAGCAGCCGGACTAGCGGGAGGATCGTCACCGGGGAGCTGTTTTTT
-,TRBJ2-2,TRBV11-3,many,CASSLRAGQNTGELFF,TGTGCCAGCAGCTTACGTGCGGGCCAGAACACCGGGGAGCTGTTTTTT
-,TRBJ1-1,TRBV24-1,many,CATSAWGSEAFF,TGTGCCACCAGTGCCTGGGGCAGTGAAGCTTTCTTT
-,TRBJ2-5,TRBV7-2,many,CASSPVGLETQYF,TGTGCCAGCAGCCCCGTGGGGTTAGAGACCCAGTACTTC
-,TRBJ2-5,TRBV20-1,-,CSARSDDQETQYF,TGCAGTGCTAGGTCAGACGACCAAGAGACCCAGTACTTC
-,TRBJ2-5,TRBV2,-,CASSQTTGTRGETQYF,TGTGCCAGCAGCCAAACCACAGGGACGCGCGGAGAGACCCAGTACTTC
-,TRBJ1-2,TRBV7-2,-,CASSLAPGGDGRVGYTF,TGTGCCAGCAGCTTAGCGCCCGGCGGGGATGGACGCGTTGGCTACACCTTC
TRBD1,TRBJ2-7,TRBV28,-,CASSTRDSRTYEQYF,TGTGCCAGCAGTACCCGGGACAGCCGAACCTACGAGCAGTACTTC
-,TRBJ2-1,TRBV6-2/TRBV6-3,many,CASSYEGGEQFF,TGTGCCAGCAGTTATGAGGGGGGTGAGCAGTTCTTC